This is a list of T cell receptor beta chains from one sample in a study of OX40 agonist ivuxolimab in advanced cancers. The data were produced by immunoSEQ multiplex PCR, yet TCRdb's version contains in-frame clones alone and is incomplete. The sample contains some 80,000 clones, around 85% of which appear only once. The source material was CD4+ or CD8+ T cells sorted from blood, sampled in a trial of the OX40 agonist ivuxolimab. The receptors here all came from an adult with an advanced solid tumor such as melanoma, head and neck, liver or kidney cancer. CDR3s include the opening cysteine and the closing phenylalanine or tryptophan. A D gene is named only where the DNA matches it firmly. Some rows have no size entry. The others give once, few or many, or a class for an expanded clone.

J gene	D gene	V gene	clone size	CDR3 DNA	CDR3 protein
TRBJ2-1	NA	TRBV9	NA	TGTGCCAGCAGCGTAGGGTTGCAAGCGGAGAGCTCCTACAATGAGCAGTTCTTC	CASSVGLQAESSYNEQFF
TRBJ1-4	TRBD1	TRBV18	NA	TGTGCCAGCTCACCACCGACAGGGGAGGGGAAAAAACTGTTTTTT	CASSPPTGEGKKLFF
TRBJ2-7	NA	TRBV5-6	NA	TGTGCCAGCAGTTACCCTTTGACTGGGGCCTCCTACGAGCAGTACTTC	CASSYPLTGASYEQYF
TRBJ1-5	NA	TRBV19	NA	TGTGCCAGTACCGAAGCGGGGAGCAATCAGCCCCAGCATTTT	CASTEAGSNQPQHF
TRBJ1-2	NA	TRBV28	once	TGTGCCAGCAGTATCAGTCCCAATGGCTACACCTTC	CASSISPNGYTF
TRBJ2-7	NA	TRBV19	NA	TGTGCCAGTAGTATTTCCGGGAGTTCCTACGAGCAGTACTTC	CASSISGSSYEQYF
TRBJ1-1	NA	TRBV30	NA	TGTGCCTGGACCGACCCCACAGGTCTAGCTTTCTTT	CAWTDPTGLAFF
TRBJ2-7	NA	TRBV4-2	NA	TGTGCCAGCAGCCACGAGCTGCCGGGCACAAAGTACGAGCAGTACTTC	CASSHELPGTKYEQYF
TRBJ2-1	NA	TRBV7-8	NA	TGTGCCAGCAGCCACGCGCCTACCCACTTCCAGGGGGAGCAGTTCTTC	CASSHAPTHFQGEQFF
TRBJ2-3	TRBD2	TRBV15	NA	TGTGCCACCAGCCAGCGGGGTGTCACAGATACGCAGTATTTT	CATSQRGVTDTQYF
TRBJ2-7	TRBD1	TRBV28	NA	TGTGCCAGCAGTGGACCCGGGACAGTATACGAGCAGTACTTC	CASSGPGTVYEQYF
TRBJ1-2	NA	TRBV6-1	few	TGTGCCAGCAAACGTCCTAACTATGGCTACACCTTC	CASKRPNYGYTF